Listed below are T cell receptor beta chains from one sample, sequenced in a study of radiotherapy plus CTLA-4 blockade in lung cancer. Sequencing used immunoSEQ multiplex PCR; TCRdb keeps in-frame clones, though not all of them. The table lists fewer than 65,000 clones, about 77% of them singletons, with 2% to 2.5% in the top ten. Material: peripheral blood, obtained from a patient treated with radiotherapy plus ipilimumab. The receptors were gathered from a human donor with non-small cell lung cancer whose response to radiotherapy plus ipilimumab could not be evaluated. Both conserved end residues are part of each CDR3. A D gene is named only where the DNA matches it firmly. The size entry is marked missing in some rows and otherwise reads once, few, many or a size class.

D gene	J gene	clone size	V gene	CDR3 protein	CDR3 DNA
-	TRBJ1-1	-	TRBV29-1	CSSLVGDEAFF	TGCAGCTCCCTTGTCGGGGATGAAGCTTTCTTT
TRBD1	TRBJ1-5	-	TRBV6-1	CASSVDRVGAQHF	TGTGCCAGCAGTGTAGACAGGGTTGGGGCCCAGCATTTT
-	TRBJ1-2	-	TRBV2	CASRGTPNYGYTF	TGTGCCAGCAGAGGGACACCGAACTATGGCTACACCTTC
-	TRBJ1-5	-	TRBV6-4	CASSDSGRGKDQPQHF	TGTGCCAGCAGTGACTCTGGCAGGGGAAAGGATCAGCCCCAGCATTTT
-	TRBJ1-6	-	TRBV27	CASSYYVSNNSPLHF	TGTGCCAGCAGTTATTACGTCTCTAATAATTCACCCCTCCACTTT
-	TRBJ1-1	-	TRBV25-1	CASSTKAGKAFF	TGTGCCAGCAGTACTAAGGCGGGTAAAGCTTTCTTT
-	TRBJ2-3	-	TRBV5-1	CASSLSGSWSADTQYF	TGCGCCAGCAGCTTGAGTGGGAGTTGGAGCGCAGATACGCAGTATTTT
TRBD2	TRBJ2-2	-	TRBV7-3	CASSLAGLAGSGELFF	TGTGCCAGCAGCTTAGCGGGACTAGCGGGGTCCGGGGAGCTGTTTTTT
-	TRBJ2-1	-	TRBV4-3	CASSQDWREYNEQFF	TGCGCCAGCAGCCAAGATTGGAGAGAATACAATGAGCAGTTCTTC
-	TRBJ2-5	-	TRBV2	CASSATLGGGVGETQYF	TGTGCCAGCAGTGCCACTTTAGGGGGGGGTGTGGGTGAGACCCAGTACTTC
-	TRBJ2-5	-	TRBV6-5	CASTLGAAQYF	TGTGCCAGCACTCTGGGAGCGGCGCAGTACTTC
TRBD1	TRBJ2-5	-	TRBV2	CASGGTGYRQETQYF	TGTGCCAGCGGAGGGACAGGGTACCGGCAAGAGACCCAGTACTTC
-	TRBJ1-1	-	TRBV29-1	CSGGHLNTEAFF	TGCAGCGGCGGACATCTGAACACTGAAGCTTTCTTT
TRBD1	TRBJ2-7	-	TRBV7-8	CASSSGTGGDEQYF	TGTGCCAGCAGCTCCGGGACAGGGGGAGACGAGCAGTACTTC
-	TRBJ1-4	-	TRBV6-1	CASAREGATNEKLFF	TGTGCCAGCGCCAGGGAGGGGGCAACTAATGAAAAACTGTTTTTT
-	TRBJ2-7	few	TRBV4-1	CASSQGRQGGSYEQYF	TGCGCCAGCAGCCAAGGGAGGCAGGGAGGCTCCTACGAGCAGTACTTC
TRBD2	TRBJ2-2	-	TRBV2	CATIPGLAGVIGELFF	TGTGCCACCATACCGGGACTAGCAGGTGTGATCGGGGAGCTGTTTTTT
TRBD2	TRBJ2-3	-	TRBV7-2	CASSLRGVADTQYF	TGTGCCAGCAGCTTGCGGGGGGTCGCAGATACGCAGTATTTT
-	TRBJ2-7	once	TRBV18	CASSADLTQGSEQYF	TGTGCCAGCTCAGCCGATTTAACCCAGGGGTCCGAGCAGTACTTC
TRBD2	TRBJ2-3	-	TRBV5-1	CASSLAGGVPAGTDTQYF	TGCGCCAGCAGCTTGGCCGGGGGGGTTCCAGCTGGCACAGATACGCAGTATTTT
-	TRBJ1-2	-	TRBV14	CASSLGAAAYGYTF	TGTGCCAGCAGCCTGGGAGCGGCAGCGTATGGCTACACCTTC
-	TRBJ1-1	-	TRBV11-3	CASSRQTGLNTEAFF	TGTGCCAGCAGCCGACAGACAGGATTGAACACTGAAGCTTTCTTT
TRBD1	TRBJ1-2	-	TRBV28	CASRAGQGSSGYTF	TGTGCCAGCAGGGCGGGACAGGGCTCATCTGGCTACACCTTC
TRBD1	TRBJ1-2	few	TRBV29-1	CSVASMGQGNYGYTF	TGCAGCGTTGCGAGCATGGGACAGGGGAACTATGGCTACACCTTC